The 32 T cell receptor beta chains below come from one sample, sequenced in a study of blood T cell repertoires in COVID-19. Assay: immunoSEQ multiplex PCR; the TCRdb copy retains only in-frame clones and omits some. Among about 22,000 clones listed, over 70% were seen once. Input material: peripheral blood. These receptors were collected from a man in his sixties with active COVID-19.

J is TRBJ2-7 and V is TRBV7-9; 8 nucleotides match TRBD2. Germline values: CDR1 SEHNR, CDR2 FQNEAQ (reference sequence). CDR3 length equals 14 residues. V trimming: 3 bases; J trimming: 2 bases; junction bases outside the gene matches: 3. CDR3: CASSLSLAAYEQYF. The CDR3 coding sequence is TGTGCCAGCAGCTTGTCACTAGCGGCCTACGAGCAGTACTTC.

The chain joins TRBV30 to TRBJ1-5; a possible D gene is TRBD1 (6 bases). V dropped 1 base and J dropped 1 base, with 14 bases sitting between them. The CDR3 totals 16 residues. Germline-derived CDR1 and CDR2 are GTSNPN and SVGIG (reference sequence). Here the CDR3 DNA reads TGTGCCTGGAGTGCATTACAGGGTTTAAGCAATCAGCCCCAGCATTTT. Translation: CAWSALQGLSNQPQHF. The full variable domain, completed using reference TRBV30 and TRBJ1-5, is SQTIHQWPATLVQPVGSPLSLECTVEGTSNPNLYWYRQAAGRGLQLLFYSVGIGQISSEVPQNLSASRPQDRQFILSSKKLLLSDSGFYLCAWSALQGLSNQPQHFGDGTRLSIL.

The rearrangement links TRBV5-4 to TRBJ2-7, with 8 bases that match TRBD1. V shed 4 bases, J shed 2 bases, and the junction held 8 bases outside the gene matches. This CDR3 contains 15 residues. Germline CDR1 reads SGHNT; CDR2 reads YYREEE (reference sequence). The CDR3 bases are TGTGCCAGCAGCCACGGGCGGACAGGGCCCTACGAGCAGTACTTC. It is translated as CASSHGRTGPYEQYF. The whole variable domain, remainder taken from reference TRBV5-4 and TRBJ2-7, is ETGVTQSPTHLIKTRGQQVTLRCSSQSGHNTVSWYQQALGQGPQFIFQYYREEENGRGNFPPRFSGLQFPNYSSELNVNALELDDSALYLCASSHGRTGPYEQYFGPGTRLTVT.

The chain links TRBV27 to TRBJ2-5; 9 bases are a match to TRBD2. Per germline, CDR1 MNHEY and CDR2 SMNVEV (reference sequence). V was pared by 3 bases and J by 2 bases, with 7 bases of the junction left unmatched. The CDR3 runs to 16 residues. CDR3: CASSLKWREGQETQYF. The CDR3 DNA reads as TGTGCCAGCAGTTTGAAGTGGCGGGAGGGGCAAGAGACCCAGTACTTC.

The chain is built from TRBV2 and TRBJ2-1; TRBD1 matches 7 bases. J gave up 6 bases and V 7 bases, and 9 bases lay outside the gene matches. Germline assignment: CDR1 SNHLY and CDR2 FYNNEI. This CDR3 is 14 amino acids long. The CDR3 nucleotides read TGTGCCAGCACCGGACGGGCAGGGGGCAATGAGCAGTTCTTC. This translates into CASTGRAGGNEQFF.

The chain couples TRBV5-4 to TRBJ2-7; 7 bases are a match to TRBD1. The trim removed 0 bases at V and 2 bases at J, leaving 8 bases unmatched. This CDR3 is built from 16 residues. CDR1 SGHNT and CDR2 YYREEE come from the germline V gene (reference sequence). The CDR3 bases are TGTGCCAGCAGCTTGGGCGGCGGGCAGGGGGCCTACGAGCAGTACTTC. This codes for CASSLGGGQGAYEQYF.

The chain uses TRBV7-2 and TRBJ2-5; D not resolved. CDR1 and CDR2 (germline): SGHTA, FQGNSA. The CDR3 totals 12 residues. V lost 7 bases to trimming and J lost 5 bases, with 11 bases between them. CDR3 DNA: TGTGCCAGCACCCGTGAGGCGGAGACCCAGTACTTC. Translating gives CASTREAETQYF.

Of note for this clone: Germline and junction disagree at one end, which may indicate a read error. The V gene is TRBV7-9, the J gene TRBJ2-7, with TRBD1 as a possible D gene (6 bases). This CDR3 region has 12 residues. Germline values: CDR1 SEHNR, CDR2 FQNEAQ (reference sequence). The CDR3 DNA reads as TGTGCCAGCAGCTTAGGGGGGCCCGACCATCTTTTC. As protein: CASSLGGPDHLF.

This clone has more than one count but fewer than ten. The CDR3 bases are TGTGCCAGCAGCCCTTGGGAGGTTCCAAGCTCTGGAAACACCATATATTTT. Residues: CASSPWEVPSSGNTIYF. This chain joins TRBV9 and TRBJ1-3; no definite D call. CDR1 and CDR2 from the germline V gene are SGDLS and YYNGEE. V dropped 4 bases and J dropped 0 bases, with 17 bases sitting between them. The CDR3 is 17 residues long.

This clone was detected once. V is TRBV25-1 and J is TRBJ2-7, with TRBD1 as a possible D gene (6 bases). The germline V and J ends were trimmed by 5 bases and 5 bases, with 16 bases remaining between them. The germline CDR1 and CDR2 sequences are MGHDK and SYGVNS. The CDR3 runs to 14 residues. In DNA, the CDR3 is TGTGCCAGCAGTCCGATACAGGGATGGGACGAGCAGTACTTC. This translates into CASSPIQGWDEQYF.

This chain joins TRBV28 and TRBJ2-1; 9 bases map to TRBD1. Looked up from germline, CDR1 is MDHEN and CDR2 is SYDVKM. The CDR3 consists of 13 residues. V shed 6 bases and J 7 bases; nucleotides not matched to a gene: 4. In DNA form, the CDR3 reads TGTGCCAGCAGAACAGGGGGCTGGAATGAGCAGTTCTTC. As protein: CASRTGGWNEQFF.

The rearrangement uses TRBV2 and TRBJ2-7; D might be TRBD2 (7 bases). The ends were cut back, 3 bases at V and 7 bases at J, with 22 bases in the middle. Looked up from germline, CDR1 is SNHLY and CDR2 is FYNNEI. The CDR3 length is 16 residues. CDR3 sequence: CASSDPVGAGAWEQYF. The CDR3, as DNA: TGTGCCAGCAGTGACCCCGTAGGGGCGGGGGCGTGGGAGCAGTACTTC.

J is TRBJ2-5 and V is TRBV5-4; possible D gene TRBD2, 5 bases. CDR1 is SGHNT, CDR2 YYREEE, per germline (reference sequence). V lost 2 bases and J lost 5, with 10 bases in between. CDR3 length: 13 residues. The DNA for the CDR3 is TGTGCCAGCAGCTTCGTGGGAGATGAGACCCAGTACTTC. Residues: CASSFVGDETQYF.

CDR3 nucleotides: TGTGCCAGCAGTGCGGGACAGGGGGGATACTACGAGCAGTACTTC. Translation gives CASSAGQGGYYEQYF. This chain uses TRBV25-1 with TRBJ2-7; the match to TRBD1 covers 11 bases. With 4 bases clipped from V and 3 bases from J, the junction kept 5 bases outside the gene matches. In germline, CDR1 is MGHDK, CDR2 SYGVNS. The CDR3 is 15 residues long.

This clone was seen only a few times. The genes are TRBV27 and TRBJ2-3; 7 bases are a match to TRBD2. V lost 4 bases, J lost 2 bases, and 12 bases stayed unmatched. Germline values: CDR1 MNHEY, CDR2 SMNVEV (reference sequence). There are 17 residues in the CDR3. CDR3 amino acids: CASSSLAVAGYTDTQYF. In nucleotides, the CDR3 is TGTGCCAGCAGTTCCCTAGCAGTAGCGGGTTACACAGATACGCAGTATTTT.

The V call is TRBV5-6, the J call TRBJ2-1; no clear D. Looked up from germline, CDR1 is SGHDT and CDR2 is YYEEEE. The V end was cut by 1 base, the J end by 1 base, with 6 bases between. The CDR3 loop spans 14 amino acids. CDR3 in amino acids: CASSLFASYNEQFF. CDR3 DNA sequence: TGTGCCAGCAGCTTGTTCGCGTCCTACAATGAGCAGTTCTTC. Full variable domain (remainder filled in from reference TRBV5-6 and TRBJ2-1): DAGVTQSPTHLIKTRGQQVTLRCSPKSGHDTVSWYQQALGQGPQFIFQYYEEEERQRGNFPDRFSGHQFPNYSSELNVNALLLGDSALYLCASSLFASYNEQFFGPGTRLTVL.

By share, this clone ranks as medium-sized. The chain is built from TRBV4-3 and TRBJ1-6; possible D gene TRBD1, 6 bases. Trimming stripped 0 bases from V and 6 bases from J, with 12 bases between. The CDR3 is 16 amino acids. Germline V gives CDR1 LGHNA, CDR2 YSLEER. The CDR3 bases are TGCGCCAGCAGCCAAGATAGGGGACAATCTAATTCACCCCTCCACTTT. Translated: CASSQDRGQSNSPLHF.

The chain uses TRBV30 and TRBJ1-1, with D uncertain. There are 13 residues in the CDR3. Germline CDR1 and CDR2: GTSNPN and SVGIG (reference sequence). Trimming took off 0 bases at V and 4 bases at J, with 9 bases between the two ends. The CDR3 is CAWSVGASTEAFF. The CDR3 region has the DNA TGTGCCTGGAGTGTTGGTGCGTCCACTGAAGCTTTCTTT.

This clone was detected only once. The chain carries TRBV27 and TRBJ2-7; 11 bases map to TRBD2. In germline, CDR1 is MNHEY, CDR2 SMNVEV (reference sequence). The ends lost 7 bases at V and 3 bases at J; junction bases unmatched: 5. This CDR3 spans 14 amino acids. The CDR3 loop is CASTALAGGYEQYF. As DNA, the CDR3 is TGTGCCAGCACCGCGCTAGCGGGGGGCTACGAGCAGTACTTC.

This chain connects TRBV15 to TRBJ2-1, with 11 bases matching TRBD2. The germline gives CDR1 LNHNV, CDR2 YYDKDF (reference sequence). With 3 bases clipped from V and 6 bases from J, the junction kept 4 bases outside the gene matches. CDR3 length equals 15 residues. The CDR3 region has the DNA TGTGCCACCAGCAGTAACCTAGCGGGAGGCAATGAGCAGTTCTTC. This gives the protein CATSSNLAGGNEQFF.

This rearrangement joins TRBV4-3 to TRBJ2-5; 12 nucleotides align to TRBD2. The CDR3 contains 16 residues. V gave up 1 base and J gave up 2 bases; unmatched junction bases: 2. Germline CDR1 LGHNA, CDR2 YSLEER. The DNA for the CDR3 is TGCGCCAGCAGCCAAGCACTAGCGGGAGGACAAGAGACCCAGTACTTC. It translates to CASSQALAGGQETQYF.

As for this clone: The junction departs from germline at one end; a sequencing error may be responsible. The genes are TRBV6-1 and TRBJ2-7; unclear D gene. The germline gives CDR1 MNHNS, CDR2 SASEGT. The CDR3 loop spans 10 amino acids. CDR3: CASSELLVSF. DNA for the CDR3: TGTGCCAGCAGTGAATTGCTCGTCAGCTTC.

J is TRBJ2-2 and V is TRBV28, with D possibly TRBD2 on 6 matching bases. Deletions cut 10 bases from V and 0 bases from J, with 12 bases between. The CDR3 is made up of 14 amino acids. Germline V gene lookup returns CDR1 MDHEN and CDR2 SYDVKM. The CDR3 coding sequence is TGTGCCACCGGGGGACTTCCGAACACCGGGGAGCTGTTTTTT. Translation: CATGGLPNTGELFF.

V is TRBV4-3 and J is TRBJ2-7; possibly TRBD2 for D (6 bases). V lost 0 bases, J lost 4 bases, and 13 bases lay in between. Per germline, CDR1 LGHNA and CDR2 YSLEER. This CDR3 has 15 amino acids. The CDR3 DNA follows: TGCGCCAGCAGCCAAGATTGGATAGCGGCATACGAGCAGTACTTC. Its protein product is CASSQDWIAAYEQYF.

V usage is TRBV7-9 and J usage is TRBJ1-4; 9 nucleotides agree with TRBD1. V trimming: 5 bases; J trimming: 7 bases; junction bases outside the gene matches: 8. This CDR3 spans 15 amino acids. Germline V gene lookup returns CDR1 SEHNR and CDR2 FQNEAQ (reference sequence). This CDR3 is CASSVTGGEGEKLFF. CDR3 in DNA: TGTGCCAGCAGCGTCACAGGGGGCGAGGGTGAAAAACTGTTTTTT.

This chain joins TRBV7-9 and TRBJ2-7; D might be TRBD2 (5 bases). This CDR3 region has 14 residues. Looked up from germline, CDR1 is SEHNR and CDR2 is FQNEAQ (reference sequence). Trimming shortened V by 5 bases and J by 1 base, and 12 bases separated the two germline ends. CDR3 protein: CASSPWTPSYEQYF. The CDR3 DNA reads TGTGCCAGCAGCCCTTGGACTCCATCCTACGAGCAGTACTTC.

This chain connects TRBV9 to TRBJ2-1, with TRBD1 matching 7 bases. The CDR3 is 15 amino acids. J gave up 4 bases and V 0 bases, and 4 bases lay outside the gene matches. Germline-derived CDR1 and CDR2 are SGDLS and YYNGEE. CDR3 loop: CASSVVGGLYNEQFF. In nucleotides, the CDR3 is TGTGCCAGCAGCGTAGTAGGGGGCCTGTACAATGAGCAGTTCTTC.

J is TRBJ1-3 and V is TRBV5-1; no reliable D call. This CDR3 has 14 amino acids. The germline gives CDR1 SGHRS, CDR2 YFSETQ. Deletions cut 0 bases from V and 4 bases from J, with 8 bases between. CDR3 protein: CASSLGTEGNTIYF. In DNA, the CDR3 is TGCGCCAGCAGCTTGGGGACTGAAGGAAACACCATATATTTT.

This chain uses TRBV14 with TRBJ1-1; 10 bases line up with TRBD1. CDR1 and CDR2 (germline): SGHDN, FVKESK. This CDR3 contains 17 residues. The junction had 9 bases not matched to a gene; V was cut back by 0 bases and J by 5 bases. The CDR3 bases are TGTGCCAGCAGCCAAGAAAAGACAGGGGGCTTCTTGACTGAAGCTTTCTTT. As protein: CASSQEKTGGFLTEAFF.

This chain connects TRBV7-3 to TRBJ2-3; D is possibly TRBD2 (5 bases). The V gene's germline CDR1 is SGHTA and CDR2 FQGTGA. This CDR3 has 14 residues. Trimming left V 6 bases short and J 0 bases short, with 10 bases between. CDR3 sequence (DNA): TGTGCCAGCAGTCCCGGACTCAGCACAGATACGCAGTATTTT. This translates into CASSPGLSTDTQYF. The entire variable domain, with the rest obtained from reference TRBV7-3 and TRBJ2-3, is as follows: GAGVSQTPSNKVTEKGKYVELRCDPISGHTALYWYRQSLGQGPEFLIYFQGTGAADDSGLPNDRFFAVRPEGSVSTLKIQRTERGDSAVYLCASSPGLSTDTQYFGPGTRLTVL.

This clone occurred once. The chain is built from TRBV10-3 and TRBJ2-1; 8 nucleotides line up with TRBD2. Unmatched junction bases numbered 9, after V lost 3 bases and J lost 5 bases. The CDR3 has 16 amino acids. Germline CDR1 and CDR2: ENHRY and SYGVKD. CDR3 protein: CAISDIQGLANNEQFF. The CDR3 nucleotides are TGTGCCATCAGTGATATCCAAGGACTAGCCAACAATGAGCAGTTCTTC.

The V gene is TRBV19, the J gene TRBJ2-3; tentative D call: TRBD2 (6 bases). V gave up 3 bases and J gave up 0 bases, with 10 bases separating them. This CDR3 is 15 amino acids long. Germline V gene lookup returns CDR1 LNHDA and CDR2 SQIVND (reference sequence). CDR3 sequence: CASSIIGSSTDTQYF. Here the CDR3 DNA reads TGTGCCAGTAGTATTATCGGGAGTAGCACAGATACGCAGTATTTT.